This T cell receptor (beta chain) was identified in a study of blood T cell repertoires in COVID-19. Study summary: COVID-19 samples from acute and convalescent phases originated in the United States, Italy and Spain.

In the original workflow: Amplification of reference gene primers provided the estimated nucleated cell counts. Some clones are missing from TCRdb's copy, which holds only in-frame ones; the method was immunoSEQ multiplex PCR. V, J and clone size derive from that table, while D and trimming were established from the DNA sequence. The sample has about 210,000 clones, 81% seen once. CDR1 and CDR2 from the germline V gene are MGHDK and SYGVNS. V trimming: 7 bases; J trimming: 2 bases; junction bases outside the gene matches: 10. The CDR3 runs 15 residues. The study recruited people aged roughly 18 to 89 years across approximately 23 US areas.

This clonotype originated in a woman aged 45-59 years with acute COVID-19. The chain links TRBV25-1 to TRBJ2-7; 8 bases align to TRBD1. The sequenced sample consisted of PBMCs or T cells enriched from blood (not recorded which). The CDR3 protein is CASTLGRGPPYEQYF. The CDR3 DNA follows: TGTGCCAGCACTCTGGGCAGGGGGCCCCCCTACGAGCAGTACTTC.